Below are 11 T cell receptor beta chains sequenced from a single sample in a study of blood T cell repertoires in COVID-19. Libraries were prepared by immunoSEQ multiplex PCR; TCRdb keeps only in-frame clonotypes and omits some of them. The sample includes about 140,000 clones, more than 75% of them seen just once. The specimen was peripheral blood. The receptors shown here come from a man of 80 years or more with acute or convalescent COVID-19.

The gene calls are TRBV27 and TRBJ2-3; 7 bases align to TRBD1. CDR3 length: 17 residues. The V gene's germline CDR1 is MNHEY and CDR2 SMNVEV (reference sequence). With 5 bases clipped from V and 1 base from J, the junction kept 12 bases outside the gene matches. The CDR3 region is CASSPSTGIIGTDTQYF. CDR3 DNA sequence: TGTGCCAGCAGTCCGTCGACAGGGATAATCGGCACAGATACGCAGTATTTT.

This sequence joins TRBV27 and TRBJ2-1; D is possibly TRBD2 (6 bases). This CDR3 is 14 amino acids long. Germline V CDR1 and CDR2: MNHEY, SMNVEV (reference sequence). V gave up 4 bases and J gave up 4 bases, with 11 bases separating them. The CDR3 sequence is CASSSRRVYNEQFF. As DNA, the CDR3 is TGTGCCAGCAGTTCGAGGAGGGTATACAATGAGCAGTTCTTC.

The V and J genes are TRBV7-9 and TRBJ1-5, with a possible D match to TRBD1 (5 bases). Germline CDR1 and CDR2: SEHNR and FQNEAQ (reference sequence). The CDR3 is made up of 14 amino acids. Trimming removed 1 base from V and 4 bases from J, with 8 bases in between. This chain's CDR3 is CASSLEGFNQPQHF. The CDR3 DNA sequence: TGTGCCAGCAGCTTAGAGGGGTTTAATCAGCCCCAGCATTTT. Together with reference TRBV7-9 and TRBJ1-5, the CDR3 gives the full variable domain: DTGVSQNPRHKITKRGQNVTFRCDPISEHNRLYWYRQTLGQGPEFLTYFQNEAQLEKSRLLSDRFSAERPKGSFSTLEIQRTEQGDSAMYLCASSLEGFNQPQHFGDGTRLSIL.

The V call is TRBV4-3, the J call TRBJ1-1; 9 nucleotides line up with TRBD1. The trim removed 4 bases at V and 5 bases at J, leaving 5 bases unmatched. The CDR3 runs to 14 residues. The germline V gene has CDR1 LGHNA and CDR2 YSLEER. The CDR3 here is CASSPGQGRTEAFF. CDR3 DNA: TGCGCCAGCAGCCCAGGACAGGGGAGGACTGAAGCTTTCTTT.

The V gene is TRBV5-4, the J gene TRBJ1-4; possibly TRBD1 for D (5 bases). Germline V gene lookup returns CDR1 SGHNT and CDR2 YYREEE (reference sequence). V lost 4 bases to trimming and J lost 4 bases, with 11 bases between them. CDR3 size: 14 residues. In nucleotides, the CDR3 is TGTGCCAGCAGCGCGGGACGGGATAATGAAAAACTGTTTTTT. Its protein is CASSAGRDNEKLFF. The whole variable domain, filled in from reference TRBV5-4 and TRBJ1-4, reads ETGVTQSPTHLIKTRGQQVTLRCSSQSGHNTVSWYQQALGQGPQFIFQYYREEENGRGNFPPRFSGLQFPNYSSELNVNALELDDSALYLCASSAGRDNEKLFFGSGTQLSVL.

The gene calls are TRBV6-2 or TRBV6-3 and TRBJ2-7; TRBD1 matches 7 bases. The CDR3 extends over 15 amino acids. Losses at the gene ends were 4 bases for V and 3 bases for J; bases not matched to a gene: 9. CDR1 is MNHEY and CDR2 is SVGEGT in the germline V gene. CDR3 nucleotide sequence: TGTGCCAGCAGTTTCCTACAGGGGTCCCTCTACGAGCAGTACTTC. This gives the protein CASSFLQGSLYEQYF.

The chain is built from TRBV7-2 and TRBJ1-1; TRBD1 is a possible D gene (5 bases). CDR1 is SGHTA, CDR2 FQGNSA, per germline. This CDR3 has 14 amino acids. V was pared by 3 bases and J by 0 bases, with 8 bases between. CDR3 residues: CASSFGGMNTEAFF. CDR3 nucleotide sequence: TGTGCCAGCAGCTTCGGGGGGATGAACACTGAAGCTTTCTTT.

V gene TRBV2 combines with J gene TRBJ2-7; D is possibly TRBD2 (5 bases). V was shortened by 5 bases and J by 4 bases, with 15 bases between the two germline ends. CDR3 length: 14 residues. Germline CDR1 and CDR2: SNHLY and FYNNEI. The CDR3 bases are TGTGCCAGCAGTCCTAACCCGGGGATATACGAGCAGTACTTC. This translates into CASSPNPGIYEQYF.

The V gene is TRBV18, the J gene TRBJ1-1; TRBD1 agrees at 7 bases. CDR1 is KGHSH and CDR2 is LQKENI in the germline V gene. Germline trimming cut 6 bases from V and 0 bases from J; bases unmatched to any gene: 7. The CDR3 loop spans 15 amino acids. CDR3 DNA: TGTGCCAGCTCCGCGCCGGACAGGATGAACACTGAAGCTTTCTTT. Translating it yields CASSAPDRMNTEAFF. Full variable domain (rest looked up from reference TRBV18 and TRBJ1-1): NAGVMQNPRHLVRRRGQEARLRCSPMKGHSHVYWYRQLPEEGLKFMVYLQKENIIDESGMPKERFSAEFPKEGPSILRIQQVVRGDSAAYFCASSAPDRMNTEAFFGQGTRLTVV.

CDR3 nucleotides: TGTGCCTGGGGCCAAGCGGCTAGCACAGATACGCAGTATTTT. Translated: CAWGQAASTDTQYF. The rearrangement uses TRBV30 and TRBJ2-3; perhaps TRBD2 as D (5 bases). The CDR3 runs 14 residues. Trimming pared 5 bases from V and 0 bases from J, leaving 12 bases between. CDR1 is GTSNPN, CDR2 SVGIG, per germline (reference sequence).

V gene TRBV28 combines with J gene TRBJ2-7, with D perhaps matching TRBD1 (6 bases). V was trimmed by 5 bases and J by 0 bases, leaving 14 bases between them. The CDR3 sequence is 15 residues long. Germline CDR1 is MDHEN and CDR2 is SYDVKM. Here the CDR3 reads CASSPGTPSSYEQYF. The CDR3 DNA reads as TGTGCCAGCAGTCCCGGGACACCGAGCTCCTACGAGCAGTACTTC. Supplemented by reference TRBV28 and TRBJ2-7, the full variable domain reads DVKVTQSSRYLVKRTGEKVFLECVQDMDHENMFWYRQDPGLGLRLIYFSYDVKMKEKGDIPEGYSVSREKKERFSLILESASTNQTSMYLCASSPGTPSSYEQYFGPGTRLTVT.